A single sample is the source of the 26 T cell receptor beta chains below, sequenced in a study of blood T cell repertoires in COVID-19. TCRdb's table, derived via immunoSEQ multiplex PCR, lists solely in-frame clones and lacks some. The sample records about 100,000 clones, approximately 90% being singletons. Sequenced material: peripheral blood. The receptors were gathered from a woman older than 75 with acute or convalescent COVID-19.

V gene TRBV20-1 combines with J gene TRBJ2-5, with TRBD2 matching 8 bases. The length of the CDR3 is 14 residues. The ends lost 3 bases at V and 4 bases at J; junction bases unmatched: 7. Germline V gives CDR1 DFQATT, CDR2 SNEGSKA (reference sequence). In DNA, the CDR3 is TGCAGTGCTAGTCCTCGGGGGGGCCGAGAGACCCAGTACTTC. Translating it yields CSASPRGGRETQYF.

This CDR3 reads CASSVRQVDNSYEQYF. The CDR3 region has the DNA TGTGCCAGCAGCGTGCGACAGGTTGACAACTCCTACGAGCAGTACTTC. The chain recombines TRBV5-4 with TRBJ2-7; D is perhaps TRBD1 (6 bases). The CDR3 length is 16 residues. V dropped 4 bases and J dropped 0 bases, with 17 bases sitting between them. In germline, CDR1 is SGHNT, CDR2 YYREEE (reference sequence).

The CDR3 is CASSPQTGGVSYEQYF. CDR3 bases: TGTGCCAGCAGCCCTCAGACAGGGGGTGTTTCCTACGAGCAGTACTTC. The V and J genes are TRBV11-2 and TRBJ2-7, with 9 bases fitting TRBD1. CDR1 and CDR2 from the germline V gene are SGHAT and FQNNGV. The CDR3 length is 16 residues. The trim removed 5 bases at V and 1 base at J, leaving 9 bases unmatched.

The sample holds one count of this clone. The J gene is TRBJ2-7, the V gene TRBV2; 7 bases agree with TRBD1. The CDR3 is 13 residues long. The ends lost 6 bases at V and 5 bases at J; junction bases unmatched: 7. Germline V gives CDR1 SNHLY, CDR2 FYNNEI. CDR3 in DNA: TGTGCCAGCAGCCTGACAGGGAAGAACGAGCAGTACTTC. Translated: CASSLTGKNEQYF.

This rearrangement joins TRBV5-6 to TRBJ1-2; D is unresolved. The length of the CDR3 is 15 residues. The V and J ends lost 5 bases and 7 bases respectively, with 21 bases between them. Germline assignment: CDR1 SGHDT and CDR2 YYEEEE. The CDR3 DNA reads TGTGCCAGCAGTCGAGATTCCGGGATCCCGGGTGGCTACACCTTC. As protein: CASSRDSGIPGGYTF.

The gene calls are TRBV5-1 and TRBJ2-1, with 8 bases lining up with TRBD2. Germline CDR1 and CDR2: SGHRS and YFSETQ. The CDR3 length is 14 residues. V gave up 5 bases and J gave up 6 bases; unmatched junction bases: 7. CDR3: CASRYPGLGNEQFF. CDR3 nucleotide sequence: TGCGCCAGCAGATATCCGGGACTAGGCAATGAGCAGTTCTTC.

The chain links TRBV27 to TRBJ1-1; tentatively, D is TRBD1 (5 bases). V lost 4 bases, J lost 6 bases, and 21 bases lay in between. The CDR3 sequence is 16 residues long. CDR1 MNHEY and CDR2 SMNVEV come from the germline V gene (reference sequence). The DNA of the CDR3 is TGTGCCAGCAGTTCCTCAAGTACGCAGGGCACAGCTGAAGCTTTCTTT. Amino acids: CASSSSSTQGTAEAFF.

CDR3 sequence reads: CASSLETGVGGEQYF. CDR3 in DNA: TGCGCCAGCAGCTTGGAAACAGGGGTAGGCGGCGAGCAGTACTTC. The chain employs TRBV5-1 and TRBJ2-7; 7 bases are shared with TRBD1. The CDR3 covers 15 residues. Germline V gene data show CDR1 as SGHRS and CDR2 as YFSETQ. Trimming took 0 bases from V and 6 from J; bases not matched to a gene: 9.

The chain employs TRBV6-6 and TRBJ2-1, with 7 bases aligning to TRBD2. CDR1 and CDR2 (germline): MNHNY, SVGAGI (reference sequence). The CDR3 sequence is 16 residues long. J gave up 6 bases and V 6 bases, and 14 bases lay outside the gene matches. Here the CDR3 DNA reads TGTGCCAGCAGCCGGTGGAGCGGGGAGCTTCTCAATGAGCAGTTCTTC. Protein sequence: CASSRWSGELLNEQFF.

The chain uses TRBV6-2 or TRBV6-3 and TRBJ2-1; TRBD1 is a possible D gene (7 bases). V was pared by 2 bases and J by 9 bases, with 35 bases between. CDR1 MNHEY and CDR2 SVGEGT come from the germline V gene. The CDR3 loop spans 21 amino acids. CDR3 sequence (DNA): TGTGCCAGCAGTTACACACGAACCGGACTATGGACAGGCCAAGCCAATCGTGAGCAGTTCTTC. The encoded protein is CASSYTRTGLWTGQANREQFF.

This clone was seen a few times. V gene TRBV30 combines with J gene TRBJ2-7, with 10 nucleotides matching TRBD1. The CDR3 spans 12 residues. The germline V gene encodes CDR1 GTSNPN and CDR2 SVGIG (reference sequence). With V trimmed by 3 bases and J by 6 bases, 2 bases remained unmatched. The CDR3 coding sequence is TGTGCCTGGAGGGACAGGGGGTCCGAGCAGTACTTC. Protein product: CAWRDRGSEQYF.

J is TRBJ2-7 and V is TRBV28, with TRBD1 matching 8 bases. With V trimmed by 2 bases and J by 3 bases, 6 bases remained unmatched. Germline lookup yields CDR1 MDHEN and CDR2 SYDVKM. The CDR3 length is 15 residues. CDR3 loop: CASSLTDRGNYEQYF. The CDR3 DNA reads TGTGCCAGCAGTTTAACCGACAGGGGAAACTACGAGCAGTACTTC.

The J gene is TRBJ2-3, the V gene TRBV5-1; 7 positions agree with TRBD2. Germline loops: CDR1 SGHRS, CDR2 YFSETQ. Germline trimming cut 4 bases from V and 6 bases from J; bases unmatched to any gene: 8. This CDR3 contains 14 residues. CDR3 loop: CASSPGLVEDTQYF. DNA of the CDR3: TGCGCCAGCAGCCCCGGACTAGTGGAGGATACGCAGTATTTT.

The CDR3: CASSQDGAGGYGYTF. Here the CDR3 DNA reads TGCGCCAGCAGCCAAGATGGGGCAGGGGGCTATGGCTACACCTTC. The V and J genes are TRBV4-3 and TRBJ1-2, with 7 positions matching TRBD1. This CDR3 spans 15 amino acids. CDR1 and CDR2 from the germline V gene are LGHNA and YSLEER. V shed 0 bases, J shed 4 bases, and the junction held 5 bases outside the gene matches.

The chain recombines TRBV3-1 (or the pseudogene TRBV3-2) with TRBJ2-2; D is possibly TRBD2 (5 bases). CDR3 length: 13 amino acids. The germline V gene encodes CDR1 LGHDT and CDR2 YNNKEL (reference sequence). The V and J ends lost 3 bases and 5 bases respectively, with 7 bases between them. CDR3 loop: CASSHTRTGELFF. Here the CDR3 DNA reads TGTGCCAGCAGCCATACTAGGACCGGGGAGCTGTTTTTT.

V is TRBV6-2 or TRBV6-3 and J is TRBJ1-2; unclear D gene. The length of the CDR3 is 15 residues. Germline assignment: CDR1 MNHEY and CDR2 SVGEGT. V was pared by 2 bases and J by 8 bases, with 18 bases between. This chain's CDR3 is CASSYNDRLAGGYTF. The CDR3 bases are TGTGCCAGCAGTTACAACGATCGGCTTGCGGGAGGCTACACCTTC.

This CDR3 is CASSPWAPGQGALGNTIYF. The CDR3 DNA sequence: TGTGCCAGCAGTCCATGGGCCCCGGGACAGGGGGCTCTTGGAAACACCATATATTTT. The rearrangement joins TRBV6-6 to TRBJ1-3, with 12 bases lining up with TRBD1. V dropped 5 bases and J dropped 3; count of bases not matched to a gene: 14. CDR3 length equals 19 residues. CDR1 and CDR2 (germline): MNHNY, SVGAGI (reference sequence).

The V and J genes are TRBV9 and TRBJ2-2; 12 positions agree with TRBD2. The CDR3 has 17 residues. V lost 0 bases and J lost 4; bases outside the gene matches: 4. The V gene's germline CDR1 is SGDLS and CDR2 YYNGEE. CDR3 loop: CASSVASGGASTGELFF. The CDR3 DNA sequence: TGTGCCAGCAGCGTAGCTAGCGGGGGGGCGAGCACCGGGGAGCTGTTTTTT.

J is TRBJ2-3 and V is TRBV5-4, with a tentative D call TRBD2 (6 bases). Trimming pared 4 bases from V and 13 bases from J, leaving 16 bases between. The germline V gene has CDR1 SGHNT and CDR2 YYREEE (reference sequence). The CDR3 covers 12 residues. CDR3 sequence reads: CASSQPGGSKYF. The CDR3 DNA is TGTGCCAGCAGCCAACCCGGGGGAAGCAAGTATTTT.

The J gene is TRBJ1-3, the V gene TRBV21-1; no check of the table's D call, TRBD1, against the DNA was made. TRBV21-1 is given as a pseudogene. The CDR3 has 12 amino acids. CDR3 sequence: CAGQGAGNTIYF. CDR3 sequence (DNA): TGTGCCGGACAGGGGGCTGGAAACACCATATATTTT.

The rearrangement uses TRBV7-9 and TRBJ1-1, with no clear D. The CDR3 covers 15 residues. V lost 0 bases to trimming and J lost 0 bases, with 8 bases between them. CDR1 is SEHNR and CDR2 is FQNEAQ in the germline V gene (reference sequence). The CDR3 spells CASSLALQMNTEAFF. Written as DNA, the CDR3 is TGTGCCAGCAGCTTAGCGTTACAGATGAACACTGAAGCTTTCTTT.

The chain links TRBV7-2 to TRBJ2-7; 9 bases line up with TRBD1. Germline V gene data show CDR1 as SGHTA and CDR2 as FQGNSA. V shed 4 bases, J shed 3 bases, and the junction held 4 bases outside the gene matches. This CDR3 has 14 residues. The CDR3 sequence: CASSSGQGYYEQYF. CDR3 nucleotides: TGTGCCAGCAGCTCGGGACAGGGTTACTACGAGCAGTACTTC.

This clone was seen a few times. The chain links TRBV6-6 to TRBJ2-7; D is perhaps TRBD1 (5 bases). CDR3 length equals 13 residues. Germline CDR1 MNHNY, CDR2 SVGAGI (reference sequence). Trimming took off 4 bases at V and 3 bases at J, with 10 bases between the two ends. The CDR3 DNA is TGTGCCAGCAGTTGGGGCAAGGGCTACGAGCAGTACTTC. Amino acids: CASSWGKGYEQYF.

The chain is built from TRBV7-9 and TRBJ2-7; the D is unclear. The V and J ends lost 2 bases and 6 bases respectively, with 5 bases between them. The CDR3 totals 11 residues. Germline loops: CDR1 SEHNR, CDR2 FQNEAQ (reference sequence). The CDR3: CASSLSGEQYF. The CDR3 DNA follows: TGTGCCAGCAGCTTATCGGGCGAGCAGTACTTC.

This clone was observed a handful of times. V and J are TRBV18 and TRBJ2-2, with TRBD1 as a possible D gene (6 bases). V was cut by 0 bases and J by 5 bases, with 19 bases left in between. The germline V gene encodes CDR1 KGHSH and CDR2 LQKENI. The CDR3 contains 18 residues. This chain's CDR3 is CASSPPNSGTSFTGELFF. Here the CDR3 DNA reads TGTGCCAGCTCACCACCGAATTCAGGGACAAGCTTTACCGGGGAGCTGTTTTTT.

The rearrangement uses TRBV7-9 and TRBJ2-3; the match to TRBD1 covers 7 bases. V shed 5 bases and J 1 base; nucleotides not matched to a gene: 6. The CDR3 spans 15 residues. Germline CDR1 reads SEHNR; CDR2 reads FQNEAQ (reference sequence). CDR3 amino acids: CASSTYRGRTDTQYF. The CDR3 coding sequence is TGTGCCAGCAGCACCTACAGGGGACGCACAGATACGCAGTATTTT.